These T cell receptor beta chains were read from a single sample in a study of blood T cell repertoires in COVID-19. Using immunoSEQ multiplex PCR, the repertoire was profiled, and TCRdb retains in-frame clones only, with some absent. The sample consists of a few hundred thousand clones, 65% to 85% of them appearing once. The specimen was peripheral blood. The receptor set was obtained from a person aged 70 to 85 with COVID-19, enrolled during active disease. CDR3s include the opening cysteine and the closing phenylalanine or tryptophan. Fields, in order: J gene, V gene, clone size, D gene, CDR3 protein, CDR3 DNA. A D gene is named only where the DNA matches it firmly. Rows may omit the clone size; those that give it use once, few, many or a size class.

J: TRBJ1-1
V: TRBV5-1
size: .
D: TRBD1
CDR3: CASSSGQWNTEAFF
DNA: TGCGCCAGCAGCTCGGGACAGTGGAACACTGAAGCTTTCTTT

J: TRBJ2-1
V: TRBV4-1
size: .
D: .
CDR3: CASNPRVSYNEQFF
DNA: TGCGCCAGCAATCCCCGAGTCTCCTACAATGAGCAGTTCTTC

J: TRBJ2-6
V: TRBV5-1
size: .
D: .
CDR3: CASSPGTSINVLTF
DNA: TGCGCCAGCAGCCCCGGGACATCGATCAACGTCCTGACTTTC

J: TRBJ1-5
V: TRBV9
size: .
D: .
CDR3: CASSLEAGQPQHF
DNA: TGTGCCAGCAGTCTAGAGGCCGGGCAGCCCCAGCATTTT

J: TRBJ1-5
V: TRBV19
size: .
D: TRBD1
CDR3: CASRDRASNQPQHF
DNA: TGTGCCAGTAGAGACAGGGCCAGTAATCAGCCCCAGCATTTT

J: TRBJ2-1
V: TRBV12-3/TRBV12-4
size: .
D: TRBD1
CDR3: CASSLPGQDEQFF
DNA: TGTGCCAGCAGTCTACCGGGACAGGATGAGCAGTTCTTC

J: TRBJ1-5
V: TRBV12-3/TRBV12-4
size: .
D: TRBD1
CDR3: CASATGWDQPQHF
DNA: TGTGCCAGCGCGACAGGGTGGGATCAGCCCCAGCATTTT

J: TRBJ2-7
V: TRBV7-3
size: few
D: TRBD2
CDR3: CASSLMLAGGHEQYF
DNA: TGTGCCAGCAGTTTAATGCTAGCGGGAGGACACGAGCAGTACTTC

J: TRBJ1-4
V: TRBV6-4
size: .
D: TRBD1
CDR3: CASSKQDRQTNEKLFF
DNA: TGTGCCAGCAGCAAACAGGACAGGCAAACTAATGAAAAACTGTTTTTT

J: TRBJ1-5
V: TRBV21-1
size: .
D: .
CDR3: CASSSCPGQTNAQPQHF
DNA: TGTGCCAGCAGCTCTTGCCCGGGACAGACAAACGCTCAGCCCCAGCATTTT

J: TRBJ2-7
V: TRBV28
size: .
D: TRBD1
CDR3: CASSLTGTGSHEQYF
DNA: TGTGCCAGCAGTTTAACCGGGACAGGGAGCCACGAGCAGTACTTC

J: TRBJ2-2
V: TRBV3-1/TRBV3-2
size: few
D: TRBD2
CDR3: CASRLVSGANTGELFF
DNA: TGTGCCAGCAGACTTGTTAGCGGGGCGAACACCGGGGAGCTGTTTTTT

J: TRBJ2-3
V: TRBV11-3
size: once
D: TRBD2
CDR3: CASSLGTSGGATDTQYF
DNA: TGTGCCAGCAGCTTAGGGACTAGCGGGGGGGCCACAGATACGCAGTATTTT

J: TRBJ1-2
V: TRBV7-2
size: .
D: .
CDR3: CASSQLGGGEVSRNGYTF
DNA: TGTGCCAGCAGCCAGCTGGGGGGAGGGGAGGTTTCTAGGAATGGCTACACCTTC

J: TRBJ2-5
V: TRBV29-1
size: .
D: .
CDR3: CSVEQGPPAPETQYF
DNA: TGCAGCGTTGAACAGGGCCCCCCGGCGCCCGAGACCCAGTACTTC

J: TRBJ2-7
V: TRBV4-3
size: .
D: .
CDR3: CASSQDLLNLGGSYEQYF
DNA: TGCGCCAGCAGCCAAGATTTGTTGAACCTAGGGGGCTCCTACGAGCAGTACTTC

J: TRBJ1-4
V: TRBV19
size: few
D: TRBD1
CDR3: CASNPGTATNEKLFF
DNA: TGTGCCAGTAACCCCGGGACAGCAACTAATGAAAAACTGTTTTTT

J: TRBJ1-4
V: TRBV7-7
size: .
D: .
CDR3: CASKAGGATNEKLFF
DNA: TGTGCCAGCAAAGCCGGCGGGGCTACTAATGAAAAACTGTTTTTT

J: TRBJ2-1
V: TRBV6-2/TRBV6-3
size: once
D: TRBD2
CDR3: CASSQAGGEQFF
DNA: TGTGCCAGCAGTCAAGCGGGAGGGGAGCAGTTCTTC

J: TRBJ1-3
V: TRBV4-3
size: .
D: .
CDR3: CASSQDGGLGNTIYF
DNA: TGCGCCAGCAGCCAAGATGGCGGTTTGGGAAACACCATATATTTT

J: TRBJ2-7
V: TRBV18
size: .
D: .
CDR3: CASSLNYEQYF
DNA: TGTGCCAGCTCACTCAATTACGAGCAGTACTTC

J: TRBJ2-2
V: TRBV7-7
size: .
D: .
CDR3: CASSLAQGGTGELFF
DNA: TGTGCCAGCAGCTTAGCCCAGGGAGGAACCGGGGAGCTGTTTTTT

J: TRBJ1-1
V: TRBV6-5
size: .
D: .
CDR3: CASTDGGRTEAFF
DNA: TGTGCCAGCACCGATGGGGGGAGGACTGAAGCTTTCTTT

J: TRBJ2-7
V: TRBV6-4
size: .
D: .
CDR3: CASSDLNRVIYEQYF
DNA: TGTGCCAGCAGCGATCTAAACAGGGTTATATACGAGCAGTACTTC

J: TRBJ2-7
V: TRBV15
size: .
D: .
CDR3: CATSRALAPNEQYF
DNA: TGTGCCACCAGCAGAGCGTTAGCCCCGAACGAGCAGTACTTC

J: TRBJ1-3
V: TRBV28
size: .
D: TRBD1
CDR3: CASSLWGTGDLAGNTIYF
DNA: TGTGCCAGCAGTTTATGGGGGACAGGGGATCTAGCTGGAAACACCATATATTTT

J: TRBJ1-6
V: TRBV19
size: once
D: .
CDR3: CASTGGHNNSPLHF
DNA: TGTGCCAGTACTGGGGGACATAATAATTCACCCCTCCACTTT

J: TRBJ1-1
V: TRBV2
size: .
D: .
CDR3: CASREQGARNTEAFF
DNA: TGTGCCAGCAGGGAACAGGGTGCTAGGAACACTGAAGCTTTCTTT

J: TRBJ1-5
V: TRBV3-1/TRBV3-2
size: .
D: TRBD1
CDR3: CASSREPTGAQPQHF
DNA: TGTGCCAGCAGCCGAGAACCGACAGGGGCTCAGCCCCAGCATTTT

J: TRBJ1-1
V: TRBV6-5
size: .
D: .
CDR3: CASSYSGRMGKQEAFF
DNA: TGTGCCAGCAGTTACTCGGGGCGAATGGGGAAACAAGAAGCTTTCTTT

J: TRBJ2-5
V: TRBV6-1
size: .
D: .
CDR3: CASSDHRRGRETQYF
DNA: TGTGCCAGCAGTGATCATCGCAGGGGTAGGGAGACCCAGTACTTC

J: TRBJ1-1
V: TRBV7-8
size: .
D: TRBD1
CDR3: CASSFGTAANTEAFF
DNA: TGTGCCAGCAGCTTTGGGACAGCAGCGAACACTGAAGCTTTCTTT

J: TRBJ1-2
V: TRBV21-1
size: .
D: .
CDR3: CASSTNRDSYTF
DNA: TGTGCCAGCAGCACGAACAGGGATAGCTACACCTTC

J: TRBJ1-1
V: TRBV28
size: .
D: .
CDR3: CASSSRGEAFF
DNA: TGTGCCAGCAGTTCCAGGGGTGAAGCTTTCTTT

J: TRBJ2-3
V: TRBV11-3
size: .
D: TRBD2
CDR3: CASSFMTSGSDTQYF
DNA: TGTGCCAGCAGCTTTATGACTAGCGGGAGTGATACGCAGTATTTT

J: TRBJ2-7
V: TRBV6-2/TRBV6-3
size: .
D: .
CDR3: CASSYSGPGYEQYF
DNA: TGTGCCAGCAGTTACTCGGGGCCAGGGTACGAGCAGTACTTC

J: TRBJ1-4
V: TRBV10-3
size: .
D: TRBD1
CDR3: CAISESTGNEKLFF
DNA: TGTGCCATCAGTGAGTCGACAGGGAATGAAAAACTGTTTTTT

J: TRBJ1-1
V: TRBV19
size: .
D: .
CDR3: CASSIGGKNTEAFF
DNA: TGTGCCAGTAGTATCGGGGGTAAGAACACTGAAGCTTTCTTT

J: TRBJ2-7
V: TRBV5-4
size: .
D: .
CDR3: CASSLALKPYEQYF
DNA: TGTGCCAGCAGCTTGGCCCTCAAGCCCTACGAGCAGTACTTC

J: TRBJ2-7
V: TRBV7-9
size: .
D: .
CDR3: CASSTGWASYEQYF
DNA: TGTGCCAGCAGCACTGGCTGGGCCTCCTACGAGCAGTACTTC

J: TRBJ2-2
V: TRBV11-3
size: once
D: TRBD2
CDR3: CASSRRAGAYTGELFF
DNA: TGTGCCAGCAGCCGGAGAGCGGGGGCTTACACCGGGGAGCTGTTTTTT

J: TRBJ1-4
V: TRBV13
size: .
D: TRBD1
CDR3: CASSSQGVTEKLFF
DNA: TGTGCCAGCAGCTCACAGGGGGTTACTGAAAAACTGTTTTTT